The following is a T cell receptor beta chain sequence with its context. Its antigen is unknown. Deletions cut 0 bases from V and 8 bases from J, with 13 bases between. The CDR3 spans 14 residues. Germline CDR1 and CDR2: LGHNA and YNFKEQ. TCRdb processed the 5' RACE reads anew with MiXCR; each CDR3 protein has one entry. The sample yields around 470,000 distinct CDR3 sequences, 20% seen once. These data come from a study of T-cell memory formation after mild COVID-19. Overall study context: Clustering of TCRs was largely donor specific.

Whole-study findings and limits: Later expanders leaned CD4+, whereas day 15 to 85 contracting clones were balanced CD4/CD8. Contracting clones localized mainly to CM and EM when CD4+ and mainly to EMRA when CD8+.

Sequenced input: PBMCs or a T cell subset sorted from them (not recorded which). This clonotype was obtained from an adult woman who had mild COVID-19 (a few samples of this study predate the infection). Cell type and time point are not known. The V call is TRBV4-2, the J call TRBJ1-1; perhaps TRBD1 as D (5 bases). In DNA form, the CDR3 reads TGTGCCAGCAGCCAAGATTCAGGGCCCGCGGAAGCTTTCTTT. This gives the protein CASSQDSGPAEAFF.